This T cell receptor beta chain was profiled in a study of cytomegalovirus exposure and HLA in healthy donors. Study outcomes and limitations: Most TCRs appeared rarely, but some public TCRs recurred in many donors.

PCR was performed using 60 Vbeta and 13 Jbeta primers. Profiled with immunoSEQ multiplex PCR; TCRdb holds only in-frame clones, not every one. This table holds around 140,000 clones, about 80% found once. With regard to this clone: Its antigen is still unknown.

The receptor's source is a woman in her late teens or twenties in good health and CMV-seropositive. The sequenced sample was PBMCs.

The CDR3 nucleotides read TGTGCCAGCAGTTCCGCGGTGGAGCAGTACTTC. Its translation is CASSSAVEQYF. The chain couples TRBV6-5 to TRBJ2-5; D call uncertain. The CDR3 totals 11 residues. CDR1 is MNHEY, CDR2 SVGAGI, per germline. V lost 4 bases, J lost 11 bases, and 11 bases lay in between.